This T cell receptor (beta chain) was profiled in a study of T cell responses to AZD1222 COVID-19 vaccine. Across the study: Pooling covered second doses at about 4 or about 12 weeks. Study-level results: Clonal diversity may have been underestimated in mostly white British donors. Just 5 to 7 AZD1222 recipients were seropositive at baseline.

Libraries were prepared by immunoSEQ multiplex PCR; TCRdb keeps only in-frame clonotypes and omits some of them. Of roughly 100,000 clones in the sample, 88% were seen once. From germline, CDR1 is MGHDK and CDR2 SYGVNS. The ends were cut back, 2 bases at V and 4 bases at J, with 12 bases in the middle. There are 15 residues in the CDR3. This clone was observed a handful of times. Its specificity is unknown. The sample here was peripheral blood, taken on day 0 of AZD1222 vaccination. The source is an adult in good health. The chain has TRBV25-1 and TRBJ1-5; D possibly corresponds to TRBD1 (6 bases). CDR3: CASSEAGQPNQPQHF. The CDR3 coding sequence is TGTGCCAGCAGTGAAGCGGGACAACCTAATCAGCCCCAGCATTTT.